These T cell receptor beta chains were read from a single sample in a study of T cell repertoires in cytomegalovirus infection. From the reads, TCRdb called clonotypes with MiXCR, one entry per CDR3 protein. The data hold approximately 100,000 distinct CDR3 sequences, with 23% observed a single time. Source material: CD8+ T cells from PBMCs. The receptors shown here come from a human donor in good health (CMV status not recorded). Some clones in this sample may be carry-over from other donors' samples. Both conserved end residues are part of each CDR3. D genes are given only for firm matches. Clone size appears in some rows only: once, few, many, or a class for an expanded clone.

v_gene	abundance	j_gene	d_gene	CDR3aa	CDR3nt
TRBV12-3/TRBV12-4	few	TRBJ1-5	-	CASSPGKGQPQHF	TGTGCCAGCAGCCCCGGAAAAGGTCAGCCCCAGCATTTT
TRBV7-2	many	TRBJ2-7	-	CASSLVSGYEQYF	TGTGCCAGCAGCTTAGTTTCGGGGTACGAGCAGTACTTC
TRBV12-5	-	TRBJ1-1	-	CASAPSDPRAGAFF	TGTGCTAGTGCCCCCTCCGATCCCAGGGCAGGAGCTTTCTTT
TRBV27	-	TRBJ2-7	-	CASSLLAGHYEQYF	TGTGCCAGCAGTCTCCTCGCAGGGCACTACGAGCAGTACTTC
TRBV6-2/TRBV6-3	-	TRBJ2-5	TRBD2	CASKARGLAVGETQYF	TGTGCCAGCAAAGCCCGGGGACTAGCGGTCGGGGAGACCCAGTACTTC
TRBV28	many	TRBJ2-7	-	CASSSVYIPYEQYF	TGTGCCAGCAGTTCTGTTTACATCCCCTACGAGCAGTACTTC
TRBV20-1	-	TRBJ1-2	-	CSAMSGGIGYGYTF	TGCAGTGCCATGTCGGGGGGCATTGGCTATGGCTACACCTTC
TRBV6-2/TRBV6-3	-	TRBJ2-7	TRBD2	CASSIGGLAGGISYEQYF	TGTGCCAGCAGCATCGGGGGACTAGCGGGAGGCATCTCCTACGAGCAGTACTTC
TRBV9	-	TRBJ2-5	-	CASSATEGTQYF	TGTGCCAGCAGCGCTACGGAGGGCACCCAGTACTTC
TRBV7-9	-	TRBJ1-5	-	CASTPGNQPQHF	TGTGCCAGCACGCCGGGGAATCAGCCCCAGCATTTT
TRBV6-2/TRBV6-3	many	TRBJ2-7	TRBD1	CASQNWDSYEQYF	TGTGCCAGCCAAAATTGGGACAGCTACGAGCAGTACTTC
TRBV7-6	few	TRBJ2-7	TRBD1	CASSLATGGTYEQYF	TGTGCCAGCAGCTTAGCGACAGGGGGGACCTACGAGCAGTACTTC
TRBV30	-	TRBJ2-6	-	CAWSVGSGANVLTF	TGTGCCTGGAGTGTTGGGTCGGGGGCCAACGTCCTGACTTTC
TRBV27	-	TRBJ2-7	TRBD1	CASSYRGSYEQYF	TGTGCCAGCAGTTACAGGGGTTCCTACGAGCAGTACTTC
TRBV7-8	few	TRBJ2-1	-	CASSLGAGANEQFF	TGTGCCAGCAGCTTGGGGGCTGGGGCCAATGAGCAGTTCTTC
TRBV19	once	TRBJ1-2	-	CASSPRIYGYTF	TGTGCCAGTAGTCCCAGGATTTATGGCTACACCTTC
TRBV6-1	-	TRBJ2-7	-	CASSPLAGAPYEQYF	TGTGCCAGCAGTCCCCTGGCCGGGGCCCCCTACGAGCAGTACTTC
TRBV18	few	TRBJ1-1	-	CASSPPVEGAFF	TGTGCCAGCTCACCCCCGGTAGAAGGAGCTTTCTTT
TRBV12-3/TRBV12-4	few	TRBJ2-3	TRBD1	CASSWDRPSTDTQYF	TGTGCCAGCAGTTGGGACAGACCTAGCACAGATACGCAGTATTTT
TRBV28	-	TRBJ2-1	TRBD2	CASSFDSGGGGEQFF	TGTGCCAGCAGTTTTGACAGCGGGGGCGGGGGTGAGCAGTTCTTC
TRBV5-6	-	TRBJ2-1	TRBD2	CASSSGTSGKTIGFF	TGTGCCAGCAGCTCCGGGACTAGCGGGAAAACAATTGGGTTCTTC
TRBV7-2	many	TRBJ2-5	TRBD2	CASSFQLAGGTETQYF	TGTGCCAGCAGCTTCCAACTAGCGGGAGGGACGGAGACCCAGTACTTC
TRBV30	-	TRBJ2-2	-	CAWSAGPLNTGELFF	TGTGCCTGGAGTGCTGGACCCCTGAACACCGGGGAGCTGTTTTTT
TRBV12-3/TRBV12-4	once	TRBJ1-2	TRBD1	CASRSFRDRNYGYTF	TGTGCCAGCAGAAGCTTTAGGGACAGAAACTATGGCTACACCTTC
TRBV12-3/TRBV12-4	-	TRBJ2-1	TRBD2	CASSLAGRLAGISAYNEQFF	TGTGCCAGCAGTTTAGCGGGTCGACTAGCGGGAATTAGCGCCTACAATGAGCAGTTCTTC
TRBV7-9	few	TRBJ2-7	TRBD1	CASSSGGVSSYEQYF	TGTGCCAGCAGTTCAGGGGGCGTAAGTTCCTACGAGCAGTACTTC
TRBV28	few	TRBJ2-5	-	CASSLFGGRETQYF	TGTGCCAGCAGTTTATTTGGGGGCAGGGAGACCCAGTACTTC
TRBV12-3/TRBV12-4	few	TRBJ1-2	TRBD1	CASRHGTGTLPDYGYTF	TGTGCCAGCAGGCATGGGACAGGGACCCTTCCCGACTATGGCTACACCTTC
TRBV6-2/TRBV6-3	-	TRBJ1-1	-	CASSLQAGTEAFF	TGTGCCAGCAGCCTTCAAGCAGGCACTGAAGCTTTCTTT
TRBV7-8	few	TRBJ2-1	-	CASSSSPPTRGVNEQFF	TGTGCCAGCAGCTCCTCCCCGCCGACTAGGGGGGTCAATGAGCAGTTCTTC
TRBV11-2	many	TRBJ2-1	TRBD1	CASTAERGRSYNEQFF	TGTGCCAGCACCGCAGAGAGGGGGCGGTCCTACAATGAGCAGTTCTTC
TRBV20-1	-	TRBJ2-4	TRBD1	CSASGQGKNIQYF	TGCAGTGCTTCAGGACAGGGGAAAAACATTCAGTACTTC
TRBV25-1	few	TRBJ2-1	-	CASSKNFDEQFF	TGTGCCAGCAGTAAAAATTTCGATGAGCAGTTCTTC
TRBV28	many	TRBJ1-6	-	CASSLVSPRSYNSPLHF	TGTGCCAGCAGTTTAGTGTCACCCCGCTCCTATAATTCACCCCTCCACTTT
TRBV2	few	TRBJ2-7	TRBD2	CASRALGTSGPYEQYF	TGTGCCAGCAGAGCCCTGGGGACTAGCGGCCCCTACGAGCAGTACTTC
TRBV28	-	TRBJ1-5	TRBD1	CASNHRDRVLQPQHF	TGTGCCAGCAACCATCGGGACAGGGTCTTGCAGCCCCAGCATTTT
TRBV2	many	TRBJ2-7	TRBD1	CASSEVVGTGSLYEQYF	TGTGCCAGCAGTGAGGTCGTCGGGACAGGGTCTTTGTACGAGCAGTACTTC
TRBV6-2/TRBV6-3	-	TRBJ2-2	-	CAHRGNTGELFF	TGTGCCCATCGAGGGAACACCGGGGAGCTGTTTTTT
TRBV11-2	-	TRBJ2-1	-	CASTPRNNEQFF	TGTGCCAGCACCCCCCGAAACAATGAGCAGTTCTTC
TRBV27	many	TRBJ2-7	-	CASSSYPGQTYF	TGTGCCAGCAGTTCCTACCCAGGTCAGACGTACTTC
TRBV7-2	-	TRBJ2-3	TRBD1	CASMGTGPSAVTQYF	TGTGCCAGCATGGGGACAGGTCCGTCCGCGGTTACGCAGTATTTT
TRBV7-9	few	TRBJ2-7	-	CASSPTGNEQYF	TGTGCCAGCAGCCCGACGGGAAACGAGCAGTACTTC
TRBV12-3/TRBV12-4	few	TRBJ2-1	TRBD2	CASKSGGSNNEQFF	TGTGCCAGCAAGTCGGGGGGGTCAAACAATGAGCAGTTCTTC
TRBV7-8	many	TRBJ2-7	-	CASSLEGLFSYEQYF	TGTGCCAGCAGCTTAGAGGGACTTTTCTCGTACGAGCAGTACTTC